Below, 23 T cell receptor beta chains from the same sample are listed, as sequenced in a study of blood T cell repertoires in COVID-19 (dated by TCRdb to the early 2020s). The library was prepared using the immunoSEQ multiplex PCR assay. TCRdb provides this immuneACCESS table in a form limited to in-frame rearrangements. Some clones are lacking; in checked studies, under half of them reflect an unresolved V gene, and why the rest are absent is not known. A total of 89,000 or so clones appear in this sample, roughly 95% of them only once. The ten largest clonotypes hold almost 4.5% of the sample. Sequencing used peripheral blood. All receptors derive from a human donor with active COVID-19. The donor label of this sample is uncertain.

J is TRBJ2-3 and V is TRBV6-6; the match to TRBD2 covers 13 bases. V lost 5 bases and J lost 4; bases outside the gene matches: 9. The germline V gene encodes CDR1 MNHNY and CDR2 SVGAGI (reference sequence). The CDR3 consists of 17 residues. Here the CDR3 DNA reads TGTGCCAGCAGTCGGCCGCCGGGACTAGCGGGGCCAGATACGCAGTATTTT. Its protein is CASSRPPGLAGPDTQYF.

This clone was counted once. The rearrangement uses TRBV5-4 and TRBJ2-1; D may be TRBD1 (6 bases). The CDR3 sequence is 14 residues long. With 0 bases removed from V and 6 bases from J, the gap between germline ends came to 10 bases. Germline assignment: CDR1 SGHNT and CDR2 YYREEE (reference sequence). CDR3 sequence reads: CASSLVGAGNEQFF. The CDR3 DNA reads TGTGCCAGCAGCTTGGTGGGGGCCGGCAATGAGCAGTTCTTC. Drawing the rest from reference TRBV5-4 and TRBJ2-1, the complete variable domain is ETGVTQSPTHLIKTRGQQVTLRCSSQSGHNTVSWYQQALGQGPQFIFQYYREEENGRGNFPPRFSGLQFPNYSSELNVNALELDDSALYLCASSLVGAGNEQFFGPGTRLTVL.

The chain joins TRBV2 to TRBJ1-1; D perhaps matches TRBD1 (6 bases). CDR1 is SNHLY, CDR2 FYNNEI, per germline. The CDR3 is made up of 11 amino acids. V was trimmed by 2 bases and J by 11 bases, leaving 9 bases between them. In DNA, the CDR3 is TGTGCCAGCAGTGAAACAGGGCGGGCTTTCTTT. It codes for CASSETGRAFF.

The chain employs TRBV6-1 and TRBJ1-4; 9 positions agree with TRBD1. The CDR3 is made up of 14 amino acids. V lost 6 bases to trimming and J lost 5 bases; unmatched junction nucleotides: 4. From germline, CDR1 is MNHNS and CDR2 SASEGT. The CDR3 nucleotides read TGTGCCAGCAGCCGGGACAGGGTCAATGAAAAACTGTTTTTT. Its protein is CASSRDRVNEKLFF.

V and J are TRBV12-3 or TRBV12-4 and TRBJ1-1; TRBD1 might be the D (6 bases). The CDR3 contains 12 residues. Trimming took 6 bases from V and 6 from J, leaving 11 bases between them. CDR3 protein: CASSPQGAEAFF. CDR3 in DNA: TGTGCCAGCAGCCCACAGGGAGCTGAAGCTTTCTTT.

This rearrangement joins TRBV15 to TRBJ1-4; 11 positions agree with TRBD1. Germline lookup yields CDR1 LNHNV and CDR2 YYDKDF (reference sequence). With V trimmed by 3 bases and J by 7 bases, 4 bases remained unmatched. CDR3 length: 15 amino acids. The CDR3 sequence: CATSSRTGGIEKLFF. CDR3 in DNA: TGTGCCACCAGCAGTCGGACAGGGGGCATTGAAAAACTGTTTTTT.

This clone was seen once. The chain is built from TRBV6-5 and TRBJ1-1; no reliable D call. V lost 6 bases and J lost 0, with 14 bases in between. The CDR3 loop spans 15 amino acids. Germline CDR1 MNHEY, CDR2 SVGAGI. CDR3 sequence: CASSTSGVVNTEAFF. The CDR3 coding sequence is TGTGCCAGCAGCACCTCCGGGGTGGTGAACACTGAAGCTTTCTTT.

The rearrangement links TRBV19 to TRBJ2-3; 7 nucleotides match TRBD2. The CDR3 is 15 residues long. The V gene end was trimmed by 1 base and the J gene end by 4 bases; junction bases not matched to a gene: 5. CDR1 LNHDA and CDR2 SQIVND come from the germline V gene (reference sequence). CDR3 sequence (DNA): TGTGCCAGTAGTATAGGAGGGAGGGGTCCAGATACGCAGTATTTT. It translates to CASSIGGRGPDTQYF.

The CDR3 here is CASSLVVAGSYNEQFF. The CDR3 DNA reads as TGCGCCAGCAGCTTGGTTGTGGCGGGATCCTACAATGAGCAGTTCTTC. The V and J genes are TRBV5-1 and TRBJ2-1, with D possibly being TRBD2 (6 bases). The CDR3 totals 16 residues. From germline, CDR1 is SGHRS and CDR2 YFSETQ. V was trimmed by 0 bases and J by 1 base, leaving 11 bases between them.

This clone was observed a handful of times. The chain carries TRBV5-1 and TRBJ1-3, with D possibly being TRBD1 (6 bases). The germline CDR1 and CDR2 sequences are SGHRS and YFSETQ. The CDR3 extends over 17 amino acids. V lost 5 bases and J 0 bases, leaving 18 bases between the germline ends. The CDR3 nucleotides are TGCGCCAGCAGACCCCCCACAGGGTCGAGCTCTGGAAACACCATATATTTT. Translation gives CASRPPTGSSSGNTIYF.

The CDR3 reads CASSFFQGWDEQFF. The CDR3 DNA reads TGTGCCAGCAGTTTTTTTCAGGGATGGGATGAGCAGTTCTTC. The J gene is TRBJ2-1, the V gene TRBV27, with D perhaps TRBD1 (5 bases). This CDR3 has 14 amino acids. The germline gives CDR1 MNHEY, CDR2 SMNVEV (reference sequence). Trimming took 3 bases from V and 8 from J, leaving 14 bases between them.

The genes are TRBV20-1 and TRBJ2-1, with 7 positions matching TRBD2. The CDR3 extends over 14 amino acids. V was clipped by 3 bases and J by 5 bases; unmatched bases: 7. Germline CDR1 DFQATT, CDR2 SNEGSKA (reference sequence). CDR3 protein: CSASGASGNNEQFF. The DNA for the CDR3 is TGCAGTGCTAGTGGGGCTAGCGGAAACAATGAGCAGTTCTTC.

V usage is TRBV11-2 and J usage is TRBJ2-3, with 7 positions matching TRBD1. The germline CDR1 and CDR2 sequences are SGHAT and FQNNGV. The CDR3 loop spans 14 amino acids. V shed 3 bases and J 6 bases; nucleotides not matched to a gene: 6. The CDR3 is CASSFRVTGDTQYF. The CDR3 nucleotides read TGTGCCAGCAGCTTTCGAGTGACAGGGGATACGCAGTATTTT.

V gene TRBV2 combines with J gene TRBJ1-1; D gene unclear. Germline V gene sequence: CDR1 SNHLY, CDR2 FYNNEI. The length of the CDR3 is 12 residues. Trimming stripped 1 base from V and 7 bases from J, with 7 bases between. The DNA of the CDR3 is TGTGCCAGCAGTGAAGAGGCGGGTGAAGCTTTCTTT. Translated: CASSEEAGEAFF.

V usage is TRBV28 and J usage is TRBJ2-1, with D perhaps TRBD2 (7 bases). Trimming cost V 3 bases and J 5 bases, with 20 bases left between them. This CDR3 contains 17 residues. CDR1 MDHEN and CDR2 SYDVKM come from the germline V gene. The CDR3 DNA follows: TGTGCCAGCAGTTTTCCCTGGGGGGCTAGCGGAGACAATGAGCAGTTCTTC. Its protein is CASSFPWGASGDNEQFF.

This chain uses TRBV6-5 with TRBJ2-1; D may be TRBD2 (7 bases). Germline loops: CDR1 MNHEY, CDR2 SVGAGI. The CDR3 is 13 residues long. V lost 7 bases and J lost 8, with 15 bases in between. CDR3 amino acids: CASTARGGHEQFF. Here the CDR3 DNA reads TGTGCCAGCACCGCAAGGGGGGGACATGAGCAGTTCTTC.

The chain carries TRBV11-2 and TRBJ2-7; a possible D gene is TRBD1 (6 bases). The CDR3 is 15 amino acids. From germline, CDR1 is SGHAT and CDR2 FQNNGV. The ends were cut back, 1 base at V and 3 bases at J, with 13 bases in the middle. DNA for the CDR3: TGTGCCAGCAGCTTAGGTTCAGGGGCCGACTACGAGCAGTACTTC. Residues: CASSLGSGADYEQYF.

The chain couples TRBV5-5 to TRBJ1-1; the D gene is possibly TRBD1 (6 bases). Germline V CDR1 and CDR2: SGHKS, YYEKEE (reference sequence). The CDR3 length is 13 residues. The V gene lost 0 bases and the J gene lost 4 bases, with 7 bases spanning the gap. The CDR3 bases are TGTGCCAGCAGCTTGGGAGGGGGCACTGAAGCTTTCTTT. Its translation: CASSLGGGTEAFF.

J is TRBJ2-7 and V is TRBV14, with 9 bases identical to TRBD1. Losses at the gene ends were 3 bases for V and 3 bases for J; bases not matched to a gene: 6. This CDR3 region has 15 residues. Germline V gene sequence: CDR1 SGHDN, CDR2 FVKESK. Written as DNA, the CDR3 is TGTGCCAGCAGCCAGGCCGGGACAGGGTTCTACGAGCAGTACTTC. Its protein is CASSQAGTGFYEQYF.

This clone was seen once. The chain combines TRBV4-1 with TRBJ2-7; 10 bases map to TRBD2. CDR1 is MGHRA, CDR2 YSYEKL, per germline. The CDR3 contains 15 residues. Trimming at V came to 3 bases and at J to 3 bases, leaving 5 bases not matched to a gene. This chain's CDR3 is CASSQVTSGLYEQYF. The CDR3 DNA reads as TGCGCCAGCAGCCAGGTGACTAGCGGGCTCTACGAGCAGTACTTC.

Comments on this clone: This CDR3 is also generated by other DNA sequences in the sample. This sequence joins TRBV5-1 and TRBJ2-4, with TRBD1 identical over 9 bases. V lost 4 bases, J lost 5 bases, and 4 bases stayed unmatched. The CDR3 covers 14 residues. The germline CDR1 and CDR2 sequences are SGHRS and YFSETQ. The CDR3 coding sequence is TGCGCCAGCAGCACAACAGGGGGCGAAAACATTCAGTACTTC. Its protein is CASSTTGGENIQYF.

V is TRBV18 and J is TRBJ2-1; D may be TRBD1 (7 bases). This CDR3 has 15 residues. In germline, CDR1 is KGHSH, CDR2 LQKENI. Trimming cost V 1 base and J 15 bases, with 22 bases left between them. The CDR3 here is CASSPQEGARDLRFF. The CDR3 DNA follows: TGTGCCAGCTCACCACAGGAGGGGGCGCGAGACTTACGGTTCTTC.

The CDR3 region is CASSLGKVAGDNRETQYF. The CDR3 nucleotides read TGCGCCAGCAGCCTCGGGAAGGTAGCGGGAGATAACCGAGAGACCCAGTACTTC. The V call is TRBV5-1, the J call TRBJ2-5, with TRBD2 matching over 9 bases. CDR3 size: 18 residues. Germline V lookup: CDR1 SGHRS, CDR2 YFSETQ. V shed 4 bases, J shed 4 bases, and the junction held 17 bases outside the gene matches.